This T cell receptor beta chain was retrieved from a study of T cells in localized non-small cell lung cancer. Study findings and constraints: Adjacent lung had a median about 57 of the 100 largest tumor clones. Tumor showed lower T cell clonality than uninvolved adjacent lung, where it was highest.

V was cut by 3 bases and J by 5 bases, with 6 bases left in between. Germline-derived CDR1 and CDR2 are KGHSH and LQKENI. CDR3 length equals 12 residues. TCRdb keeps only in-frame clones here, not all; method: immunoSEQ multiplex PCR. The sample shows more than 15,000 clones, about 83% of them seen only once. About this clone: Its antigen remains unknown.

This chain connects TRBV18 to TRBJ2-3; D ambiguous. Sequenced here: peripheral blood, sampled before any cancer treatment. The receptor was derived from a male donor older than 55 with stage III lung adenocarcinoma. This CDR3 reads CASSPQEDTQYF. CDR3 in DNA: TGTGCCAGCTCACCTCAAGAAGATACGCAGTATTTT.